This TCR beta chain stems from a study of blood T cell repertoires in COVID-19. Germline V lookup: CDR1 SGHRS, CDR2 YFSETQ. Trimming took off 1 base at V and 7 bases at J, with 15 bases between the two ends. The CDR3 is 16 residues long. The table came from immunoSEQ multiplex PCR; TCRdb's copy has only in-frame clones and leaves some out. The sample shows around 300,000 clones, over 75% of them seen only once. The TCR originated in a woman between 18 and 29 years old who had recovered from COVID-19. This chain links TRBV5-1 with TRBJ1-6, with D perhaps matching TRBD1 (5 bases). The sample taken for sequencing was PBMCs or T cells enriched from blood (not recorded which). CDR3 protein: CASSLKGEGANSPLHF. Here the CDR3 DNA reads TGCGCCAGCAGCTTGAAAGGGGAAGGGGCAAATTCACCCCTCCACTTT.